The 32 T cell receptor beta chains presented below share a single source sample, sequenced in a study of T cells in Graves' hyperthyroidism and ophthalmopathy (dated by TCRdb to the late 2010s). The library was prepared using multiplex PCR. Sequencing relied on an Illumina HiSeq 2000. The TCR beta CDR3 regions were amplified from the RNA transcripts. The first round of RT-PCR for the TCR CDR3 was performed with the HTBI primer set and the Qiagen OneStep RT-PCR kit. The raw public data were reprocessed by TCRdb itself: fastp quality trimming at Q25, MiXCR clonotype calling, in-frame beta chains only. Duplicate CDR3 protein sequences are folded into a single record with the most common DNA and genes. The sample table contains some 370,000 distinct CDR3 sequences; only one count was recorded for about 18% of them. Approximately 35% of the sample is taken by the ten largest. Sequencing was done on a sample of blood. These receptors came from a woman in her 30s with Graves' hyperthyroidism that later progressed to Graves' ophthalmopathy.

In this sample, this clonotype turned up once. The chain carries TRBV4-2 and TRBJ1-4; weak D call: TRBD1 (6 bases). The CDR3 totals 15 residues. Germline-derived CDR1 and CDR2 are LGHNA and YNFKEQ. The V and J ends lost 4 bases and 7 bases respectively, with 16 bases between them. CDR3 nucleotides: TGTGCCAGCAGCCCTTCACCAGGGGTCGGTGAAAAACTGTTTTTT. Translated: CASSPSPGVGEKLFF.

This clonotype turned up a few times. The chain has TRBV7-9 and TRBJ2-1; the match to TRBD2 covers 12 bases. In germline, CDR1 is SEHNR, CDR2 FQNEAQ (reference sequence). V gave up 5 bases and J gave up 5 bases; unmatched junction bases: 7. The length of the CDR3 is 16 residues. CDR3 sequence: CASSRLAGALDNEQFF. CDR3 in DNA: TGTGCCAGCAGCCGACTAGCGGGGGCCCTTGACAATGAGCAGTTCTTC.

This clonotype was seen ten or more times. One end of the junction is discordant with germline, which a read error may explain. The chain links TRBV28 to TRBJ2-1; 8 bases match TRBD2. The CDR3 runs 17 residues. CDR1 MDHEN and CDR2 SYDVKM come from the germline V gene. The CDR3: CASSVSSGGGSSNEQFF. The CDR3 DNA reads as TGTGCCAGCAGCGTATCTTCTGGCGGGGGGTCCTCCAATGAGCAGTTCTTC.

About this clonotype itself: The conserved phenylalanine or tryptophan normally closing the CDR3 is absent here, so this likely arose from a read error. The rearrangement links TRBV7-8 to TRBJ1-1; D is ambiguous. This CDR3 region has 14 residues. Germline-derived CDR1 and CDR2 are SGHVS and FQNEAQ. V was trimmed by 0 bases and J by 7 bases, leaving 12 bases between them. CDR3 sequence (DNA): TGTGCCAGCAGCTTAGCCGGGGTTTATAGTGAAGCTTTCGTT. It translates to CASSLAGVYSEAFV.

This clonotype was recorded many times. The V gene is TRBV30, the J gene TRBJ2-7, with D tentatively TRBD2 (6 bases). This CDR3 is 13 amino acids long. The V gene lost 3 bases and the J gene lost 4 bases, with 13 bases spanning the gap. In germline, CDR1 is GTSNPN, CDR2 SVGIG (reference sequence). The DNA for the CDR3 is TGTGCCTGGAGACGGGAGTCGGGATACGAGCAGTACTTC. Translating gives CAWRRESGYEQYF.

This clonotype appeared many times. This chain joins TRBV11-2 and TRBJ2-1; 11 bases line up with TRBD2. Trimming took 4 bases from V and 8 from J; bases not matched to a gene: 10. CDR3 length equals 16 residues. Germline V lookup: CDR1 SGHAT, CDR2 FQNNGV. In DNA form, the CDR3 reads TGTGCCAGCAGCTCCCTGACTAGCGGGATCTCTCATGAGCAGTTCTTC. As protein: CASSSLTSGISHEQFF.

V and J are TRBV5-1 and TRBJ2-5; TRBD2 matches 9 bases. Germline CDR1 is SGHRS and CDR2 is YFSETQ. The V gene end was trimmed by 4 bases and the J gene end by 4 bases; junction bases not matched to a gene: 5. This CDR3 region has 14 residues. The CDR3 is CASSMREGRETQYF. The CDR3 DNA is TGCGCCAGCAGCATGCGGGAGGGCCGAGAGACCCAGTACTTC.

Here the CDR3 DNA reads TGTGCCAGCAGCCAATTGCTTGGGGGGAACACTGAAGCTTTCTTT. Protein sequence: CASSQLLGGNTEAFF. This chain uses TRBV14 with TRBJ1-1, with D tentatively TRBD1 (5 bases). The V end was cut by 2 bases, the J end by 1 base, with 11 bases between. The germline CDR1 and CDR2 sequences are SGHDN and FVKESK. The length of the CDR3 is 15 residues.

This clonotype was seen repeatedly, ten times or more. The chain joins TRBV28 to TRBJ2-7, with D perhaps assigned TRBD1 or TRBD2 (5 bases each). Trimming removed 2 bases at V and 3 bases at J, with 17 bases between. CDR1 is MDHEN and CDR2 is SYDVKM in the germline V gene. The length of the CDR3 is 16 residues. The CDR3 reads CASSLRGFDSLYEQYF. DNA of the CDR3: TGTGCCAGCAGTTTAAGAGGGTTCGACAGTCTCTACGAGCAGTACTTC.

This clonotype qualifies as medium-sized. This chain connects TRBV18 to TRBJ2-3; D uncertain. There are 11 residues in the CDR3. Trimming cost V 6 bases and J 4 bases, with 5 bases left between them. CDR1 and CDR2 (germline): KGHSH, LQKENI. The CDR3 is CASSEADTQYF. CDR3 DNA: TGTGCCAGCTCGGAAGCAGATACGCAGTATTTT.

The V gene is TRBV12-3 or TRBV12-4, the J gene TRBJ2-5; TRBD1 is a possible D gene (6 bases). V was cut by 6 bases and J by 5 bases, with 13 bases left in between. This CDR3 is built from 13 residues. The CDR3 coding sequence is TGTGCCAGCAGCATACAGGGTTTCGAGACCCAGTACTTC. Its translation is CASSIQGFETQYF.

The chain links TRBV2 to TRBJ2-3, with TRBD2 matching over 7 bases. The CDR3 is 16 residues long. Per germline, CDR1 SNHLY and CDR2 FYNNEI. The V gene end was trimmed by 10 bases and the J gene end by 3 bases; junction bases not matched to a gene: 16. The CDR3 here is CAIDQLASPVTDTQYF. CDR3 sequence (DNA): TGTGCCATCGACCAACTAGCGAGCCCCGTGACAGATACGCAGTATTTT.

This clonotype has a count of ten or more. The chain combines TRBV25-1 with TRBJ2-7, with D perhaps matching TRBD1 or TRBD2 (5 bases each). Trimming cost V 2 bases and J 3 bases, with 11 bases left between them. This CDR3 is built from 14 residues. Germline V gives CDR1 MGHDK, CDR2 SYGVNS. CDR3 DNA sequence: TGTGCCAGCAGTGAAACGGGACGAGACTACGAGCAGTACTTC. It translates to CASSETGRDYEQYF.

The V and J genes are TRBV18 and TRBJ2-7, with D possibly being TRBD1 or TRBD2 (6 bases each). Germline V gene lookup returns CDR1 KGHSH and CDR2 LQKENI. V lost 3 bases, J lost 0 bases, and 18 bases lay in between. The CDR3 has 17 amino acids. This CDR3 is CASSPFLGGPDSYEQYF. CDR3 DNA sequence: TGTGCCAGCTCACCTTTTTTAGGGGGGCCAGACTCCTACGAGCAGTACTTC.

The CDR3 region has the DNA TGTGCCAGCAGTGGGACAGGGGACAGAGAGACCCAGTACTTC. Translating gives CASSGTGDRETQYF. The chain uses TRBV2 and TRBJ2-5; TRBD1 aligns across 9 bases. The CDR3 length is 14 residues. Trimming took 4 bases from V and 4 from J; bases not matched to a gene: 4. CDR1 is SNHLY, CDR2 FYNNEI, per germline.

The V gene is TRBV11-2, the J gene TRBJ2-2; TRBD2 matches at 7 bases. Trimming removed 2 bases from V and 0 bases from J; junction bases left unmatched: 9. The CDR3 spans 18 residues. Germline V lookup: CDR1 SGHAT, CDR2 FQNNGV. In DNA form, the CDR3 reads TGTGCCAGCAGCTTAATGGTGGCGGGGGTAGCGAACACCGGGGAGCTGTTTTTT. Translated, it gives CASSLMVAGVANTGELFF.

This clonotype occurred many times. This CDR3 is CASSYSGGLYEQYF. The DNA of the CDR3 is TGTGCCAGCAGTTACTCTGGGGGGCTCTACGAGCAGTACTTC. The rearrangement links TRBV6-5 to TRBJ2-7, with D perhaps TRBD1 or TRBD2 (6 bases each). CDR1 and CDR2 (germline): MNHEY, SVGAGI. The CDR3 is 14 residues long. V lost 0 bases and J lost 3, with 9 bases in between.

This clonotype appeared a few times. V and J are TRBV7-7 and TRBJ2-2; 7 positions agree with TRBD1. V lost 0 bases, J lost 7 bases, and 5 bases stayed unmatched. Germline CDR1 SSHAT, CDR2 FNYEAQ (reference sequence). The CDR3 runs to 15 residues. This chain's CDR3 is CASSLATGVGGELFF. CDR3 in DNA: TGTGCCAGCAGCTTAGCCACAGGGGTTGGCGGGGAGCTGTTTTTT.

In its sample, this clonotype was seen a few times. The chain recombines TRBV4-1 with TRBJ2-7, with 8 bases lining up with TRBD1. The CDR3 is 14 residues long. From germline, CDR1 is MGHRA and CDR2 YSYEKL. V was pared by 4 bases and J by 5 bases, with 7 bases of the junction left unmatched. The CDR3 spells CASSPSTGEDEQYF. CDR3 in DNA: TGCGCCAGCAGCCCTTCGACAGGGGAGGACGAGCAGTACTTC.

This clonotype was recorded a few times. This chain links TRBV20-1 with TRBJ1-1; tentatively, D is TRBD1 (6 bases). The CDR3 is 11 residues long. Germline CDR1 DFQATT, CDR2 SNEGSKA (reference sequence). Deletions cut 6 bases from V and 11 bases from J, with 16 bases between. The CDR3 loop reads CSAVGAGHAFF. CDR3 nucleotides: TGCAGTGCAGTGGGGGCAGGGCATGCTTTCTTT.

The sample holds many counts of this clonotype. The chain combines TRBV28 with TRBJ1-1; the D gene is possibly TRBD1 (6 bases). The CDR3 contains 12 residues. Germline V CDR1 and CDR2: MDHEN, SYDVKM. Trimming removed 10 bases at V and 1 base at J, with 10 bases between. The CDR3 is CATLDRNTEAFF. CDR3 in DNA: TGTGCCACCCTGGACAGGAACACTGAAGCTTTCTTT. Using reference TRBV28 and TRBJ1-1 for the parts outside the CDR3, the full variable domain is DVKVTQSSRYLVKRTGEKVFLECVQDMDHENMFWYRQDPGLGLRLIYFSYDVKMKEKGDIPEGYSVSREKKERFSLILESASTNQTSMYLCATLDRNTEAFFGQGTRLTVV.

The chain uses TRBV10-1 and TRBJ2-1, with unresolved D. V was clipped by 6 bases and J by 9 bases, with 21 bases between them. The CDR3 length is 15 residues. Germline CDR1 and CDR2: WNHNN and SYGVQD (reference sequence). The CDR3 sequence: CASSPEHGPGSEQFF. CDR3 DNA sequence: TGCGCCAGCAGCCCTGAACACGGACCCGGATCTGAGCAGTTCTTC.

The genes are TRBV7-9 and TRBJ2-2; the D is unclear. Trimming took 5 bases from V and 3 from J, leaving 16 bases between them. CDR1 and CDR2 from the germline V gene are SEHNR and FQNEAQ (reference sequence). This CDR3 region has 16 residues. The CDR3 spells CASSPPRYVDTGELFF. CDR3 bases: TGTGCCAGCAGCCCACCGCGGTACGTCGACACCGGGGAGCTGTTTTTT.

This chain connects TRBV20-1 to TRBJ1-1; tentatively, D is TRBD1 (5 bases). Germline V gives CDR1 DFQATT, CDR2 SNEGSKA (reference sequence). Trimming pared 5 bases from V and 2 bases from J, leaving 18 bases between. The CDR3 length is 15 residues. The CDR3 DNA reads as TGCAGTGCTTCCCCTACGTTTAGGGGAAACACTGAAGCTTTCTTT. Its translation is CSASPTFRGNTEAFF.

The chain combines TRBV12-3 or TRBV12-4 with TRBJ2-3; D perhaps matches TRBD2 (5 bases). V was pared by 7 bases and J by 0 bases, with 11 bases between. There are 14 residues in the CDR3. The CDR3 region is CASNWTGSTDTQYF. The CDR3 DNA reads TGTGCCAGCAATTGGACTGGGAGCACAGATACGCAGTATTTT.

About this clonotype: This may be a read error: a much more frequent sequence differs by one nucleotide. J is TRBJ1-1 and V is TRBV6-1, with a weak D call TRBD1 (5 bases). CDR1 MNHNS and CDR2 SASEGT come from the germline V gene. Trimming pared 0 bases from V and 6 bases from J, leaving 11 bases between. The CDR3 extends over 14 amino acids. CDR3 sequence (DNA): TGTGCCAGCAGTGAAGCGATTGGGGGTTCTGAAGCTTTCTTT. Translation: CASSEAIGGSEAFF.

Of note for this clonotype: A much larger clone differs from this one at a single base, so this may be a read error. J is TRBJ2-1 and V is TRBV7-9; D is undetermined. Germline V gene lookup returns CDR1 SEHNR and CDR2 FQNEAQ (reference sequence). The CDR3 is made up of 11 amino acids. For the CDR3, the DNA is TGTGCCAGCAGCCACAACAATGAGCAGGTCTTC. Translation: CASSHNNEQVF.

This rearrangement joins TRBV15 to TRBJ2-1, with TRBD2 matching over 12 bases. The CDR3 is 17 amino acids. Germline CDR1 reads LNHNV; CDR2 reads YYDKDF (reference sequence). V lost 0 bases and J lost 3; bases outside the gene matches: 3. The CDR3 loop reads CATSREPTSGGYNEQFF. The CDR3 region has the DNA TGTGCCACCAGCAGAGAGCCGACTAGCGGGGGCTACAATGAGCAGTTCTTC.

This clonotype showed up many times. The chain employs TRBV7-9 and TRBJ1-4; 7 bases map to TRBD1. Unmatched junction bases numbered 6, after V lost 3 bases and J lost 11 bases. This CDR3 region has 13 residues. Germline CDR1 SEHNR, CDR2 FQNEAQ (reference sequence). The CDR3 loop is CASSLDGTAKLFF. The CDR3 DNA follows: TGTGCCAGCAGCTTGGATGGGACAGCTAAACTGTTTTTT.

This clonotype was seen ten or more times. This chain links TRBV27 with TRBJ2-2, with D possibly TRBD2 on 5 matching bases. This CDR3 is 18 amino acids long. V was clipped by 9 bases and J by 0 bases, with 23 bases between them. CDR1 and CDR2 from the germline V gene are MNHEY and SMNVEV (reference sequence). The CDR3: CARRFLPKRTANTGELFF. The CDR3 DNA reads TGTGCCAGGAGATTTTTGCCCAAGCGGACCGCGAACACCGGGGAGCTGTTTTTT.

This chain's CDR3 is CASSARNGNTQYF. CDR3 nucleotide sequence: TGTGCCAGCAGTGCCCGGAATGGAAATACGCAGTATTTT. The chain couples TRBV27 to TRBJ2-3, with no clear D. This CDR3 is built from 13 residues. CDR1 is MNHEY, CDR2 SMNVEV, per germline (reference sequence). V was trimmed by 5 bases and J by 7 bases, leaving 13 bases between them.

This clonotype has only a few counts. The V and J genes are TRBV10-2 and TRBJ1-4, with TRBD1 identical over 8 bases. J was trimmed by 10 bases and V by 3 bases; bases with no gene match: 7. The CDR3 sequence is 14 residues long. Germline assignment: CDR1 WSHSY and CDR2 SAAADI. The CDR3 sequence is CASSEPQGAGKLFF. In DNA form, the CDR3 reads TGCGCCAGCAGTGAACCGCAGGGGGCCGGAAAACTGTTTTTT.